This TCR beta chain was sequenced during a study of T cell repertoires in cytomegalovirus infection. Study in general: Based on public TCR beta signatures, there were indications of CMV infection and of a matching HLA type. Study findings and constraints: CMV-specific TCR beta clonotypes restricted by HLA-C dominated the ex vivo response.

Germline loops: CDR1 MNHEY, CDR2 SVGAGI. CDR3 length equals 13 residues. Trimming removed 6 bases from V and 5 bases from J, with 11 bases in between. This clonotype appeared a few times. The antigen remains unidentified. One entry per CDR3 protein results from TCRdb running MiXCR on the reads. The sample consists of about 900,000 distinct CDR3 sequences, roughly 30% of them appearing once. Source: cultured CD8+ T cells from PBMCs, taken from culture after CMV antigen stimulation. J is TRBJ1-5 and V is TRBV6-5; D call uncertain. The receptor was derived from a human donor in good health (CMV status not recorded). Some clones in this sample may be carry-over from other donors' samples. In DNA, the CDR3 is TGTGCCAGCAGCCCTAATAAGGATCAGCCCCAGCATTTT. Its protein is CASSPNKDQPQHF.